One and the same sample provided the 32 T cell receptor beta chains below, sequenced in a study of CD8+ T cells in alopecia areata. Sequencing templates came from extracted RNA that was reverse transcribed into cDNA. Sequencing used immunoSEQ multiplex PCR; TCRdb keeps in-frame clones, though not all of them. Among 150,000 to 200,000 clones listed, roughly 60% were seen once. Described treatment: oral pan-JAK inhibitor, 5-10 mg twice daily. The sample in question was CD4+ T cells sorted from blood, obtained at approximately week 60, from a patient treated with tofacitinib. The origin of the receptors is a human donor with alopecia areata.

The V call is TRBV2, the J call TRBJ2-2; 10 positions agree with TRBD1. V was clipped by 0 bases and J by 6 bases; unmatched bases: 4. The CDR3 extends over 16 amino acids. Germline CDR1 reads SNHLY; CDR2 reads FYNNEI. The CDR3 DNA reads TGTGCCAGCAGTGAAGCTGGGACAGGGGCCGCCGGGGAGCTGTTTTTT. Amino acids: CASSEAGTGAAGELFF.

V is TRBV27 and J is TRBJ1-2; D is unresolved. Germline-derived CDR1 and CDR2 are MNHEY and SMNVEV (reference sequence). V was trimmed by 4 bases and J by 2 bases, leaving 14 bases between them. The CDR3 extends over 15 amino acids. CDR3 protein: CASSSPSMANYGYTF. CDR3 nucleotides: TGTGCCAGCAGTTCTCCGAGTATGGCAAACTATGGCTACACCTTC.

The V gene is TRBV27, the J gene TRBJ2-3, with D maybe TRBD2 (7 bases). The germline V gene encodes CDR1 MNHEY and CDR2 SMNVEV (reference sequence). With 0 bases removed from V and 8 bases from J, the gap between germline ends came to 21 bases. This CDR3 region has 17 residues. The CDR3 DNA reads TGTGCCAGCAGTTTATCGTTTTTGGGGGGGGCGAAGATTACGCAGTATTTT. Translation gives CASSLSFLGGAKITQYF.

The gene calls are TRBV25-1 and TRBJ2-2; weak D call: TRBD1 (6 bases). Germline V gene sequence: CDR1 MGHDK, CDR2 SYGVNS. V lost 2 bases and J lost 3, with 10 bases in between. The CDR3 contains 15 residues. The CDR3 bases are TGTGCCAGCAGTGAACAGGGGTGGGACACCGGGGAGCTGTTTTTT. It translates to CASSEQGWDTGELFF.

This clone was detected once. The chain uses TRBV4-1 and TRBJ2-3; 7 nucleotides match TRBD2. With 0 bases clipped from V and 6 bases from J, the junction kept 3 bases outside the gene matches. Germline-derived CDR1 and CDR2 are MGHRA and YSYEKL. The CDR3 has 14 amino acids. The CDR3 DNA is TGCGCCAGCAGCCAAGAGGGGCGGGGGGATACGCAGTATTTT. It encodes CASSQEGRGDTQYF.

The chain joins TRBV29-1 to TRBJ2-5; D ambiguous. CDR1 and CDR2 from the germline V gene are SQVTM and ANQGSEA. Trimming took 2 bases from V and 4 from J, leaving 8 bases between them. The CDR3 extends over 12 amino acids. The chain's CDR3 is CSVESQAETQYF. The CDR3 DNA reads as TGCAGCGTTGAATCCCAGGCAGAGACCCAGTACTTC.

The chain employs TRBV30 and TRBJ2-4; the match to TRBD1 covers 10 bases. The germline V gene encodes CDR1 GTSNPN and CDR2 SVGIG (reference sequence). V dropped 1 base and J dropped 0; count of bases not matched to a gene: 6. The CDR3 runs to 17 residues. The chain's CDR3 is CAWSATGGTLAKNIQYF. The DNA of the CDR3 is TGTGCCTGGAGTGCGACAGGGGGCACCTTAGCCAAAAACATTCAGTACTTC.

This clone was detected only a few times. The chain recombines TRBV4-2 with TRBJ2-5; D tentatively fits TRBD1 or TRBD2 (6 bases each). CDR3 length equals 14 residues. The V gene's germline CDR1 is LGHNA and CDR2 YNFKEQ. The ends were cut back, 1 base at V and 3 bases at J, with 9 bases in the middle. Here the CDR3 reads CASSQGGGKETQYF. DNA of the CDR3: TGTGCCAGCAGCCAAGGAGGGGGGAAAGAGACCCAGTACTTC.

This clone was detected only a few times. This chain joins TRBV10-3 and TRBJ1-5; TRBD1 matches 7 bases. CDR3 length: 14 amino acids. The germline V gene encodes CDR1 ENHRY and CDR2 SYGVKD. Trimming took 6 bases from V and 0 from J; bases not matched to a gene: 2. This CDR3 reads CAISDRDSNQPQHF. The CDR3 nucleotides read TGTGCCATCAGCGACAGGGATAGCAATCAGCCCCAGCATTTT.

The V and J genes are TRBV29-1 and TRBJ2-7; weak D call: TRBD1 (6 bases). Germline V gene lookup returns CDR1 SQVTM and CDR2 ANQGSEA. The CDR3 spans 12 residues. The V gene lost 5 bases and the J gene lost 0 bases, with 8 bases spanning the gap. The CDR3 is CSVSDSSYEQYF. Here the CDR3 DNA reads TGCAGCGTTTCGGACAGCTCCTACGAGCAGTACTTC.

This clone showed up just a few times. The chain carries TRBV19 and TRBJ1-1; 8 nucleotides align to TRBD1. The CDR3 has 15 amino acids. Trimming removed 5 bases from V and 5 bases from J; junction bases left unmatched: 10. Germline loops: CDR1 LNHDA, CDR2 SQIVND (reference sequence). CDR3 sequence (DNA): TGTGCCAGTAGTGCCTATCAGGGGGCAGGTACTGAAGCTTTCTTT. Its protein is CASSAYQGAGTEAFF. The full variable domain, rest sourced from reference TRBV19 and TRBJ1-1, is DGGITQSPKYLFRKEGQNVTLSCEQNLNHDAMYWYRQDPGQGLRLIYYSQIVNDFQKGDIAEGYSVSREKKESFPLTVTSAQKNPTAFYLCASSAYQGAGTEAFFGQGTRLTVV.

The chain links TRBV29-1 to TRBJ1-1; D uncertain. Per the germline V gene, CDR1 is SQVTM and CDR2 is ANQGSEA. The CDR3 runs to 13 residues. The ends were cut back, 2 bases at V and 1 base at J, with 8 bases in the middle. Here the CDR3 DNA reads TGCAGCGTTGAATTTAGCGGGAACACTGAAGCTTTCTTT. This translates into CSVEFSGNTEAFF.

This clone has just one count. CDR3 sequence: CASSLDSYVNSPLHF. The CDR3 coding sequence is TGTGCCAGCAGCTTAGACAGTTATGTTAATTCACCCCTCCACTTT. This chain connects TRBV7-6 to TRBJ1-6; D gene unclear. The germline CDR1 and CDR2 sequences are SGHVS and FNYEAQ. The CDR3 is made up of 15 amino acids. V dropped 1 base and J dropped 6 bases, with 10 bases sitting between them.

This clone was seen once. This chain connects TRBV19 to TRBJ2-7; 7 bases are a match to TRBD1. CDR3 length equals 14 residues. The germline V gene encodes CDR1 LNHDA and CDR2 SQIVND (reference sequence). The junction had 5 bases not matched to a gene; V was cut back by 3 bases and J by 3 bases. CDR3 region: CASSMRDSFYEQYF. For the CDR3, the DNA is TGTGCCAGTAGTATGAGGGACAGCTTCTACGAGCAGTACTTC.

This chain connects TRBV15 to TRBJ2-5; no firm D call. From germline, CDR1 is LNHNV and CDR2 YYDKDF (reference sequence). Trimming shortened V by 1 base and J by 2 bases, and 5 bases separated the two germline ends. CDR3 length: 13 residues. CDR3 coding DNA: TGTGCCACCAGCAGAGTCCCTCAAGAGACCCAGTACTTC. It specifies CATSRVPQETQYF. Full variable domain (outside the CDR3, taken from reference TRBV15 and TRBJ2-5): DAMVIQNPRYQVTQFGKPVTLSCSQTLNHNVMYWYQQKSSQAPKLLFHYYDKDFNNEADTPDNFQSRRPNTSFCFLDIRSPGLGDTAMYLCATSRVPQETQYFGPGTRLLVL.

The chain couples TRBV15 to TRBJ2-7; 9 bases agree with TRBD1. Germline V lookup: CDR1 LNHNV, CDR2 YYDKDF (reference sequence). The CDR3 length is 17 residues. Unmatched junction bases numbered 9, after V lost 0 bases and J lost 3 bases. CDR3 nucleotides: TGTGCCACCAGCAGAGACCCTACCGGGACAGGGCACTACGAGCAGTACTTC. As protein: CATSRDPTGTGHYEQYF.

In this sample, this clone turned up a few times. Written as DNA, the CDR3 is TGTGCCAGCAGCTTAGGTCCGGATACGCAGTATTTT. As protein: CASSLGPDTQYF. The J gene is TRBJ2-3, the V gene TRBV7-2; D ambiguous. The CDR3 loop spans 12 amino acids. V was cut by 1 base and J by 6 bases, with 5 bases left in between. Germline CDR1 SGHTA, CDR2 FQGNSA.

CDR3 residues: CASSDRPGDTGYTF. The DNA for the CDR3 is TGTGCCAGCAGTGACCGACCCGGGGACACTGGCTACACCTTC. The chain employs TRBV25-1 and TRBJ1-2, with D possibly being TRBD1 (6 bases). The CDR3 extends over 14 amino acids. Germline V lookup: CDR1 MGHDK, CDR2 SYGVNS. V lost 3 bases and J 7 bases, leaving 15 bases between the germline ends.

The V and J genes are TRBV5-1 and TRBJ1-2; 10 bases fit TRBD1. J lost 7 bases, V lost 0 bases, and 3 bases had no gene match. Germline loops: CDR1 SGHRS, CDR2 YFSETQ. This CDR3 has 14 residues. The CDR3 region is CASSLGQGASGYTF. In DNA form, the CDR3 reads TGCGCCAGCAGCTTGGGACAGGGGGCGAGTGGCTACACCTTC.

This clone was counted a few times. The J gene is TRBJ2-3, the V gene TRBV10-3, with D possibly TRBD1 on 6 matching bases. Germline V gene lookup returns CDR1 ENHRY and CDR2 SYGVKD. The length of the CDR3 is 16 residues. V gave up 3 bases and J gave up 0 bases, with 13 bases separating them. In nucleotides, the CDR3 is TGTGCCATCAGTGAACCGACAGGCCCCAGCACAGATACGCAGTATTTT. Encoded protein: CAISEPTGPSTDTQYF.

A few counts support this clone. In the same sample, other DNA sequences code for this CDR3. The chain recombines TRBV29-1 with TRBJ2-2, with D possibly called TRBD1 or TRBD2 (5 bases each). This CDR3 comprises 13 residues. Trimming pared 4 bases from V and 5 bases from J, leaving 11 bases between. Germline values: CDR1 SQVTM, CDR2 ANQGSEA. CDR3 sequence: CSVGGARTGELFF. CDR3 nucleotides: TGCAGCGTTGGAGGGGCGAGGACCGGGGAGCTGTTTTTT.

This clone was detected only a few times. J is TRBJ2-4 and V is TRBV29-1; D is uncertain. In germline, CDR1 is SQVTM, CDR2 ANQGSEA. The CDR3 sequence is 11 residues long. V was clipped by 5 bases and J by 3 bases, with 5 bases between them. The CDR3 DNA is TGCAGCGTTCTCAGCAAAAACATTCAGTACTTC. Translation: CSVLSKNIQYF.

The genes are TRBV23-1 and TRBJ2-3; the D is unclear. TRBV23-1 is filed as an ORF, its function uncertain. The CDR3 is 16 amino acids. The V end lost 2 bases, the J end lost 0 bases, and 12 bases lay between the germline ends. Here the CDR3 reads CASSQVLLLSTDTQYF. The CDR3 bases are TGCGCCAGCAGTCAAGTCCTTCTCCTAAGCACAGATACGCAGTATTTT.

This clone showed up just a few times. CDR3 sequence: CASEPGQGFQPQHF. CDR3 nucleotides: TGTGCCAGCGAGCCGGGACAGGGGTTTCAGCCCCAGCATTTT. The chain joins TRBV10-3 to TRBJ1-5, with 10 bases fitting TRBD1. The CDR3 runs 14 residues. The V gene's germline CDR1 is ENHRY and CDR2 SYGVKD. J was trimmed by 6 bases and V by 10 bases; bases with no gene match: 9.

This clone was detected once. This sequence joins TRBV27 and TRBJ1-2, with a possible D match to TRBD1 (6 bases). In germline, CDR1 is MNHEY, CDR2 SMNVEV (reference sequence). Trimming pared 6 bases from V and 4 bases from J, leaving 18 bases between. CDR3 length: 15 amino acids. As DNA, the CDR3 is TGTGCCAGCAGGGAGGGGCAGGGGAGGTTCTATGGCTACACCTTC. Its translation: CASREGQGRFYGYTF.

The chain has TRBV6-6 and TRBJ2-5; TRBD2 agrees at 8 bases. Germline V lookup: CDR1 MNHNY, CDR2 SVGAGI (reference sequence). V gave up 6 bases and J gave up 4 bases; unmatched junction bases: 10. The CDR3 runs to 15 residues. The CDR3: CASREVAGWGETQYF. The CDR3 DNA reads TGTGCCAGCAGGGAAGTAGCGGGATGGGGAGAGACCCAGTACTTC.

This chain connects TRBV10-3 to TRBJ2-3, with D perhaps matching TRBD1 or TRBD2 (5 bases each). The germline V gene has CDR1 ENHRY and CDR2 SYGVKD. The germline V and J ends were trimmed by 7 bases and 4 bases, with 21 bases remaining between them. The CDR3 has 16 amino acids. The CDR3 bases are TGTGCCATCACCACCACAGAGTGGGGGATGCCAGATACGCAGTATTTT. Encoded protein: CAITTTEWGMPDTQYF.

The chain joins TRBV19 to TRBJ1-5, with TRBD1 matching 11 bases. The germline CDR1 and CDR2 sequences are LNHDA and SQIVND (reference sequence). This CDR3 spans 15 amino acids. Losses at the gene ends were 7 bases for V and 6 bases for J; bases not matched to a gene: 8. CDR3 coding DNA: TGTGCCAGTAACCCCGGGACAGGGGGAGGTCAGCCCCAGCATTTT. Amino acid sequence: CASNPGTGGGQPQHF.

This chain uses TRBV29-1 with TRBJ2-5; D may match TRBD1 or TRBD2 (6 bases each). Germline CDR1 SQVTM, CDR2 ANQGSEA. This CDR3 region has 14 residues. Trimming removed 7 bases at V and 1 base at J, with 16 bases between. CDR3 sequence: CSAFDGGLQETQYF. Written as DNA, the CDR3 is TGCAGCGCTTTCGACGGGGGCCTCCAAGAGACCCAGTACTTC.

This clone was found a few times. This chain joins TRBV5-4 and TRBJ2-1, with TRBD2 matching over 11 bases. The germline V gene encodes CDR1 SGHNT and CDR2 YYREEE (reference sequence). After removal of 3 bases from V and 7 bases from J, the junction contained 6 bases not matched to a gene. The CDR3 consists of 15 residues. CDR3 amino acids: CASSSGLAGGNEQFF. The CDR3 region has the DNA TGTGCCAGCAGCTCAGGACTAGCGGGCGGAAATGAGCAGTTCTTC.

CDR3 region: CSVETSRAGTEAFF. The DNA for the CDR3 is TGCAGCGTTGAAACAAGCAGGGCTGGCACTGAAGCTTTCTTT. This sequence joins TRBV29-1 and TRBJ1-1, with D possibly matching TRBD1 (5 bases). Germline-derived CDR1 and CDR2 are SQVTM and ANQGSEA. The CDR3 length is 14 residues. The V and J ends lost 2 bases and 4 bases respectively, with 14 bases between them.

The chain is built from TRBV6-5 and TRBJ2-7, with 8 bases matching TRBD1. With V trimmed by 5 bases and J by 0 bases, 3 bases remained unmatched. The CDR3 extends over 14 amino acids. The V gene's germline CDR1 is MNHEY and CDR2 SVGAGI. In DNA form, the CDR3 reads TGTGCCAGCAGTCAAGGGACAGGCTCCTACGAGCAGTACTTC. The encoded protein is CASSQGTGSYEQYF.